The present entry profiles one T cell receptor (beta chain) with its context. The antigen is unknown. The CDR3 loop spans 13 amino acids. Trimming took 1 base from V and 11 from J, leaving 9 bases between them. The germline gives CDR1 SGHTA, CDR2 FQGNSA. The data originate from a study of post-analysis software for immune sequencing data. Whole-study context: Some patients lacked subtype; others had relapsing-remitting, secondary progressive or progressive-relapsing disease.

Unique molecular identifiers tagged the TCR beta cDNA libraries. TCRdb ran MiXCR on the PCR reads and lists one entry per CDR3 protein. Here the sample spans 650,000 to 850,000 distinct CDR3 sequences, about 43% being singletons. Findings and caveats of the study: Roughly five TRBV segments were significantly more frequent in patients than in controls. TRBV5-6, TRBV5-1 and TRBV20-1 were among these segments. Multiple sclerosis was associated with a significant reduction in normalized Chao1 diversity relative to controls. The authors found that F measure strongly co-clustered same-batch samples.

Source material: blood. The receptor's source is a girl aged 10 to 17 with multiple sclerosis. The chain employs TRBV7-2 and TRBJ1-6, with D possibly being TRBD1 (5 bases). CDR3: CASSLEQGAPLHF. The DNA for the CDR3 is TGTGCCAGCAGCTTAGAGCAGGGAGCACCCCTCCACTTT.